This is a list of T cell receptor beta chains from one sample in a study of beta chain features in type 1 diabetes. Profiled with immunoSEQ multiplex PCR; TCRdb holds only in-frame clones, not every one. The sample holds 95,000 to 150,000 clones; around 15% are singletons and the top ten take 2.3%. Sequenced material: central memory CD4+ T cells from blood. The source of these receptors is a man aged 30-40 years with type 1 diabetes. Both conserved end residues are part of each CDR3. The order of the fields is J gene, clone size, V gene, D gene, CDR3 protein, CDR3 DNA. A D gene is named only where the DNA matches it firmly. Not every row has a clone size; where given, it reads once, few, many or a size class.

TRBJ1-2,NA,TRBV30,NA,CAWSRPNWGYTF,TGTGCCTGGAGTAGGCCGAACTGGGGCTACACCTTC
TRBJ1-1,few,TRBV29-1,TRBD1,CSVHRQGEGTEAFF,TGCAGCGTCCACCGACAGGGGGAAGGGACTGAAGCTTTCTTT
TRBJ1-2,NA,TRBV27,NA,CASSFEGVYGYTF,TGTGCCAGCAGTTTTGAGGGGGTCTATGGCTACACCTTC
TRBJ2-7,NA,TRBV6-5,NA,CASSYSKQSYEQYF,TGTGCCAGCAGTTACTCGAAGCAGTCCTACGAGCAGTACTTC
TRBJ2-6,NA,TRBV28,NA,CASSFTGTGANVLTF,TGTGCCAGCAGTTTTACAGGGACTGGGGCCAACGTCCTGACTTTC
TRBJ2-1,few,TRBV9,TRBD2,CASTRDGLAGNEQFF,TGTGCCAGCACCAGAGACGGACTAGCGGGCAATGAGCAGTTCTTC
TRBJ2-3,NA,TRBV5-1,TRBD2,CASSSGSGEGSTQYF,TGCGCCAGCAGCTCTGGTAGCGGGGAAGGGAGTACGCAGTATTTT
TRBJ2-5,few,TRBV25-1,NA,CAGGRIGETQYF,TGTGCCGGGGGGCGCATAGGGGAGACCCAGTACTTC
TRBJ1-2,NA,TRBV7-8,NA,CASSLGRRIEGYTF,TGTGCCAGCAGCTTAGGAAGACGGATAGAGGGCTACACCTTC
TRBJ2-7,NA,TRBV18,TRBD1,CASSPYPGQLSSYEQYF,TGTGCCAGCTCACCTTATCCGGGACAGCTAAGCTCCTACGAGCAGTACTTC
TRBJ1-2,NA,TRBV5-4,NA,CASSLMVTGHGYTF,TGTGCCAGCAGCTTGATGGTTACAGGGCATGGCTACACCTTC
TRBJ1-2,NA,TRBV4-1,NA,CASSQETEANYGYTF,TGCGCCAGCAGCCAAGAGACGGAAGCTAACTATGGCTACACCTTC
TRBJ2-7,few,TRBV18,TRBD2,CASSPKSGTSSSYEQYF,TGTGCCAGCTCTCCGAAGTCCGGGACTAGTAGTTCCTACGAGCAGTACTTC
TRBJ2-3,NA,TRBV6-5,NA,CASTSDRDTQYF,TGTGCCAGCACTTCAGATCGGGATACGCAGTATTTT
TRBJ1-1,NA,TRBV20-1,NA,CSAGQNTEAFF,TGCAGTGCTGGACAGAACACTGAAGCTTTCTTT
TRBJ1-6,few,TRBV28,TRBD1,CASETGGGSPLHF,TGTGCCAGCGAGACAGGGGGAGGGTCACCCCTCCACTTT
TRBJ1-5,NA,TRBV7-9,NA,CASSSGAYSNQPQHF,TGTGCCAGCAGCTCGGGAGCATATAGCAATCAGCCCCAGCATTTT
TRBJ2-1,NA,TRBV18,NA,CASSPKGSSYNEQFF,TGTGCCAGCTCACCAAAGGGGAGCTCCTACAATGAGCAGTTCTTC
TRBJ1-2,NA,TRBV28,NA,CAIPGVGYGYTF,TGTGCCATCCCCGGGGTTGGCTATGGCTACACCTTC
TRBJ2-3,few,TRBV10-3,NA,CALRGAADTQYF,TGTGCTCTTCGGGGGGCGGCAGATACGCAGTATTTT
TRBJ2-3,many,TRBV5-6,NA,CASRIAWAPSTDTQYF,TGTGCCAGCAGGATAGCCTGGGCACCTAGCACAGATACGCAGTATTTT
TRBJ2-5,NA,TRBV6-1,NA,CASMRLLETQYF,TGTGCCAGCATGCGCCTATTAGAGACCCAGTACTTC
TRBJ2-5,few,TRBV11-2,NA,CASSRADKGRQETQYF,TGTGCCAGCAGCCGTGCGGACAAGGGTCGACAAGAGACCCAGTACTTC
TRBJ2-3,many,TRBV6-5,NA,CASSSPLDGSGPQYF,TGTGCCAGCAGTTCCCCATTAGATGGCAGCGGTCCGCAGTATTTT
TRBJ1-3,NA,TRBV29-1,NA,CSVGWRPEDTIYF,TGCAGCGTCGGATGGCGGCCTGAGGACACCATATATTTT
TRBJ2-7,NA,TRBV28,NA,CASSWGGGDEQYF,TGTGCCAGCAGTTGGGGAGGGGGTGACGAGCAGTACTTC
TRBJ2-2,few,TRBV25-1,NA,CASSEPGGSAGELFF,TGTGCCAGCAGTGAGCCGGGGGGCTCGGCCGGGGAGCTGTTTTTT
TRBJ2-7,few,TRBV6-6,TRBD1,CASSLQGARQYF,TGTGCCAGCAGTTTACAGGGGGCAAGGCAGTACTTC
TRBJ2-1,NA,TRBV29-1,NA,CSVAGVTGNEQFF,TGCAGCGTTGCGGGGGTGACTGGGAATGAGCAGTTCTTC
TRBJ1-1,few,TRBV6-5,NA,CASRPTRFRAEAFF,TGTGCCAGCAGACCTACCAGGTTCCGCGCTGAAGCTTTCTTT
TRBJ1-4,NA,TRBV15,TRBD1,CATSRATGVGEKLFF,TGTGCCACCAGCAGAGCTACAGGGGTTGGTGAAAAACTGTTTTTT
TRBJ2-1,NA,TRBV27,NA,CASSLKTEADEQFF,TGTGCCAGCAGCCTAAAGACGGAGGCGGATGAGCAGTTCTTC
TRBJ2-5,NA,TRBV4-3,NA,CASSQGGNQETQYF,TGCGCCAGCAGCCAGGGCGGAAACCAAGAGACCCAGTACTTC
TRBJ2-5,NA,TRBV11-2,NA,CASSARAGTLKETQYF,TGTGCCAGCAGCGCCCGTGCCGGGACATTGAAAGAGACCCAGTACTTC
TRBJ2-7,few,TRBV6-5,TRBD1,CASSLQGDFDEQYF,TGTGCCAGCAGTTTACAGGGGGATTTCGACGAGCAGTACTTC
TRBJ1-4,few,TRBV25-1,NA,CASSLRTGGKLFF,TGTGCCAGCAGTCTTCGGACGGGCGGAAAACTGTTTTTT
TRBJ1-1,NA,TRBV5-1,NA,CASSLGTEYTEAFF,TGCGCCAGCAGCTTGGGGACAGAGTACACTGAAGCTTTCTTT
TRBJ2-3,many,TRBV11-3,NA,CASSLGQPGTDTQYF,TGTGCCAGCAGCTTAGGACAGCCTGGCACAGATACGCAGTATTTT
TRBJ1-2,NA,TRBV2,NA,CASSADRYNYGYTF,TGTGCCAGCAGCGCAGACCGGTACAACTATGGCTACACCTTC
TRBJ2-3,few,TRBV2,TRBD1,CASSTTRDRGNTQYF,TGTGCCAGCAGTACTACCCGGGACAGGGGAAATACGCAGTATTTT
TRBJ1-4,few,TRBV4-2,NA,CASSPWGGTNEKLFF,TGTGCCAGCAGCCCCTGGGGCGGCACTAATGAAAAACTGTTTTTT
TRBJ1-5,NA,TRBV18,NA,CASSPQEDQPQHF,TGTGCCAGCTCACCCCAAGAAGATCAGCCCCAGCATTTT
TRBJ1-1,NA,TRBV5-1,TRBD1,CASSLYDRVGTEAFF,TGCGCCAGCAGCTTGTACGACAGGGTGGGCACTGAAGCTTTCTTT
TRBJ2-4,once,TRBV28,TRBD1,CASRNFGQGARNIQYF,TGTGCCAGCAGAAACTTCGGACAGGGGGCAAGGAACATTCAGTACTTC
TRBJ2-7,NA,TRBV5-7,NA,CASSLSPEEEQYF,TGTGCCAGCAGCCTATCTCCGGAGGAGGAGCAGTACTTC
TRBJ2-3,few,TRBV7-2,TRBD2,CASSLTSGYTDTQYF,TGTGCCAGCAGCTTAACTAGCGGCTACACAGATACGCAGTATTTT
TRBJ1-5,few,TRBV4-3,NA,CASSQELGRPQHF,TGCGCCAGCAGCCAAGAATTAGGGAGGCCCCAGCATTTT
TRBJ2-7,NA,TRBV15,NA,CATSRVGTGSKQYF,TGTGCCACCAGCAGAGTTGGGACCGGCTCAAAGCAGTACTTC
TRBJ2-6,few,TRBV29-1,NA,CSVGGGGPNVLTF,TGCAGCGTGGGGGGAGGTGGACCCAACGTCCTGACTTTC
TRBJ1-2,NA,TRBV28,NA,CASSLLEWTAEGYTF,TGTGCCAGCAGTTTATTAGAGTGGACGGCGGAAGGCTACACCTTC